The rows below give T cell receptor beta chains drawn from one sample of a study of T cell repertoires in cytomegalovirus infection. TCRdb re-analysed the reads in MiXCR, keeping a single row per CDR3 protein. The table lists hundreds of thousands of distinct CDR3 sequences, about 42% of them singletons, with about 41% in the top ten. Which antigens these TCRs recognize remains unknown. The sequencing here drew on cultured PBMCs, taken from culture after CMV antigen stimulation. Receptors were obtained from a human donor in good health (CMV status not recorded). Some clones in this sample may be carry-over from other donors' samples. The conserved cysteine and the conserved F or W are not part of the CDR3 here. Fields, in order: J gene, V gene, CDR3 protein.

J: TRBJ2-3
V: TRBV27
CDR3: ASSPRQGSDTQY

J: TRBJ1-3
V: TRBV7-9
CDR3: ASSLGQRATLENTIY

J: TRBJ2-7
V: TRBV2
CDR3: ASSGLAEALGTYEQY

J: TRBJ2-2
V: TRBV11-3
CDR3: ASSFGHGGGTGELF

J: TRBJ1-3
V: TRBV7-9
CDR3: ASSYPTGTSSGNTIY

J: TRBJ2-1
V: TRBV11-2
CDR3: ASSLEWVSGTGSRDEQF

J: TRBJ2-7
V: TRBV28
CDR3: ASSPQRHKTANYEQY

J: TRBJ2-1
V: TRBV5-1
CDR3: ASSSIVGAAYNEQF

J: TRBJ1-6
V: TRBV4-1
CDR3: ASSLPETDSPLH

J: TRBJ2-1
V: TRBV7-2
CDR3: ASTSTSGNNEQF

J: TRBJ2-1
V: TRBV7-2
CDR3: ASSPSIDEQF

J: TRBJ1-1
V: TRBV6-1
CDR3: ASRYFSGTEAF

J: TRBJ2-1
V: TRBV4-3
CDR3: ASSQDKAGGSQNEQF

J: TRBJ1-2
V: TRBV6-1
CDR3: ASSTQDRANYGYT

J: TRBJ2-3
V: TRBV6-1
CDR3: ASSGASAQY

J: TRBJ1-5
V: TRBV20-1
CDR3: SARGPGTGVVNQPQH

J: TRBJ2-7
V: TRBV7-4
CDR3: ALDSPRLAGVAYEQY

J: TRBJ2-7
V: TRBV5-3
CDR3: ASTNQGGTRVREQY

J: TRBJ2-1
V: TRBV28
CDR3: ASSLLAAGDRNEQF

J: TRBJ1-5
V: TRBV6-8
CDR3: ASSDPNQPQH

J: TRBJ2-7
V: TRBV14
CDR3: ASSQGPILAAYYEQY

J: TRBJ2-7
V: TRBV7-2
CDR3: ASQWGAGSAYEQY

J: TRBJ1-2
V: TRBV19
CDR3: ASRAGFGGYT

J: TRBJ1-5
V: TRBV19
CDR3: ASSAGAAYSNQPQH

J: TRBJ2-1
V: TRBV12-3/TRBV12-4
CDR3: ASRRGGSTLNEQF

J: TRBJ1-5
V: TRBV12-3/TRBV12-4
CDR3: ASSLTGGAQPQH

J: TRBJ2-3
V: TRBV6-1
CDR3: ASSGFGSGSGGDTQY

J: TRBJ2-1
V: TRBV5-1
CDR3: ASSFVISSYNEQF

J: TRBJ1-1
V: TRBV7-2
CDR3: ASSFPKEGRGRLTTEAF

J: TRBJ1-5
V: TRBV28
CDR3: ASSFRIGWGNQPQH

J: TRBJ2-3
V: TRBV7-2
CDR3: ASSLRGLAGGADTQY

J: TRBJ2-3
V: TRBV7-6
CDR3: ASSLPIPGLDTDTQY

J: TRBJ2-1
V: TRBV7-4
CDR3: ASSLGGGMEQF

J: TRBJ1-1
V: TRBV6-5
CDR3: ASSYGRGGEAF

J: TRBJ1-2
V: TRBV20-1
CDR3: SAQRQANYGYT

J: TRBJ2-5
V: TRBV20-1
CDR3: SLRPAGGRKTQY

J: TRBJ2-3
V: TRBV7-2
CDR3: ASSSPGRGRVTQY

J: TRBJ2-3
V: TRBV7-2
CDR3: ASSLVRGDTQY

J: TRBJ1-1
V: TRBV5-4
CDR3: ASSLIDGTEAF

J: TRBJ2-7
V: TRBV7-8
CDR3: AGAGGEQY

J: TRBJ2-4
V: TRBV4-3
CDR3: ASSQDLLGYENIQY

J: TRBJ1-1
V: TRBV12-3/TRBV12-4
CDR3: ASSPGQEREAF

J: TRBJ2-5
V: TRBV20-1
CDR3: SAPGGEAQY

J: TRBJ1-1
V: TRBV12-3/TRBV12-4
CDR3: ASSFSRALQAF

J: TRBJ1-5
V: TRBV20-1
CDR3: SARVNGYQPQH

J: TRBJ2-7
V: TRBV7-8
CDR3: ASSLVREQY

J: TRBJ1-1
V: TRBV12-5
CDR3: ASGRALGNTEAF

J: TRBJ1-3
V: TRBV7-6
CDR3: ASSLFTASSGNTIY

J: TRBJ2-1
V: TRBV12-3/TRBV12-4
CDR3: ASSAGTGSSYNEQF

J: TRBJ2-7
V: TRBV6-2/TRBV6-3
CDR3: ASSYYLGHTYEQY